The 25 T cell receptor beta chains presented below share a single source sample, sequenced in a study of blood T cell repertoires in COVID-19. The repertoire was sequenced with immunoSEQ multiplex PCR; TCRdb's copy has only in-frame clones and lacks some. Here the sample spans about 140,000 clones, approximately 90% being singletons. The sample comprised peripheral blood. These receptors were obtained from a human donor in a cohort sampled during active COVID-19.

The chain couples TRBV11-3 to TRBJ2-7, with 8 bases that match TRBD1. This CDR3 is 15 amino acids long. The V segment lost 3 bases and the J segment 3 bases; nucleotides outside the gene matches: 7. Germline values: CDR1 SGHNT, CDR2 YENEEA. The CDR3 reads CASSLEWDRRYEQYF. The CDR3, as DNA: TGTGCCAGCAGCTTGGAGTGGGACAGGCGCTACGAGCAGTACTTC.

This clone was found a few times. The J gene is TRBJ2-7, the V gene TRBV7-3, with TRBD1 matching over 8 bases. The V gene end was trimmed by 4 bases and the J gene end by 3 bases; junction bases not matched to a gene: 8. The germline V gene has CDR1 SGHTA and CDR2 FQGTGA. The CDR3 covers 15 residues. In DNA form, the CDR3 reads TGTGCCAGCAGCTCACGGTCGGGACAGGACTACGAGCAGTACTTC. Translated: CASSSRSGQDYEQYF. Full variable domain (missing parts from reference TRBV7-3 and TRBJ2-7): GAGVSQTPSNKVTEKGKYVELRCDPISGHTALYWYRQSLGQGPEFLIYFQGTGAADDSGLPNDRFFAVRPEGSVSTLKIQRTERGDSAVYLCASSSRSGQDYEQYFGPGTRLTVT.

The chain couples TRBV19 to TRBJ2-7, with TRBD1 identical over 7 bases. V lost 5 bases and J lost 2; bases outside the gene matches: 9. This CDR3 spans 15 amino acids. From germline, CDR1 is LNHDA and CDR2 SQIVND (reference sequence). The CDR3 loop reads CASSPVEQGTYEQYF. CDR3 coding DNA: TGTGCCAGTAGTCCCGTCGAACAGGGGACCTACGAGCAGTACTTC.

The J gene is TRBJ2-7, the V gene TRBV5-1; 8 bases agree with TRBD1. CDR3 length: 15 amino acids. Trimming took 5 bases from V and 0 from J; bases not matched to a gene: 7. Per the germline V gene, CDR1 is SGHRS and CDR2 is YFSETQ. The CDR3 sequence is CASRTQGASSYEQYF. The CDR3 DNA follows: TGCGCCAGCAGGACCCAGGGGGCGAGCTCCTACGAGCAGTACTTC.

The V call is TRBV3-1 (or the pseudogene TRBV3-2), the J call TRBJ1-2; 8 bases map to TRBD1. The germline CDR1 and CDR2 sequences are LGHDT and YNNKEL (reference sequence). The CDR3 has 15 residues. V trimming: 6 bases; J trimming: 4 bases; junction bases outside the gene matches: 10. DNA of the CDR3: TGTGCCAGCAGACGAACAGGGGGGCCAGTCTATGGCTACACCTTC. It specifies CASRRTGGPVYGYTF.

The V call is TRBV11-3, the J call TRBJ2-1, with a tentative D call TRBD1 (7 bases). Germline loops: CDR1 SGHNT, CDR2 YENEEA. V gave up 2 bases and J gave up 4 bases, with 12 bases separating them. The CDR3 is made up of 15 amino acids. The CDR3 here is CASSLWQGGYNEQFF. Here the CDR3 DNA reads TGTGCCAGCAGCTTATGGCAGGGGGGATACAATGAGCAGTTCTTC.

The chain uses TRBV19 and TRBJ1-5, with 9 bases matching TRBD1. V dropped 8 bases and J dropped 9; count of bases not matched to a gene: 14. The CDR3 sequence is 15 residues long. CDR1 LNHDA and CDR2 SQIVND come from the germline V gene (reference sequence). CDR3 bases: TGTGCCAGTTCGATTGGGACAGGGAAAAACCGGCCCCAGCATTTT. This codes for CASSIGTGKNRPQHF. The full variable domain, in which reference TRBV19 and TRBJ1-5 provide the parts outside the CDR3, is DGGITQSPKYLFRKEGQNVTLSCEQNLNHDAMYWYRQDPGQGLRLIYYSQIVNDFQKGDIAEGYSVSREKKESFPLTVTSAQKNPTAFYLCASSIGTGKNRPQHFGDGTRLSIL.

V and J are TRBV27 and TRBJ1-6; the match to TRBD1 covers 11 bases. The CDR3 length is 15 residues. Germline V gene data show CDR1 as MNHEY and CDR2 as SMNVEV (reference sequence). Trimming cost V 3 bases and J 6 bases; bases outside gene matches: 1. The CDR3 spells CASSLGQGVNSPLHF. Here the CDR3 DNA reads TGTGCCAGCAGTTTGGGACAGGGGGTTAATTCACCCCTCCACTTT.

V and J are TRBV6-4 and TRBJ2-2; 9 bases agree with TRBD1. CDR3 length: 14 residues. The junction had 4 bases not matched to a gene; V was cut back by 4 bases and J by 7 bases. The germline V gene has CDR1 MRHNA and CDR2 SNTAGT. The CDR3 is CASSVQGASGELFF. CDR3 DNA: TGTGCCAGCAGTGTACAGGGGGCGAGCGGGGAGCTGTTTTTT.

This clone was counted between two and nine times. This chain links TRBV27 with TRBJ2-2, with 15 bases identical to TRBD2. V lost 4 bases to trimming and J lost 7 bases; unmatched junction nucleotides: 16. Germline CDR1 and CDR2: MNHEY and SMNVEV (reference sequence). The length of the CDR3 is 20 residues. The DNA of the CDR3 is TGTGCCAGCAGTTCCCTAACCCGCGGACTAGCGGGAGGGCCGGGCGGGGAGCTGTTTTTT. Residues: CASSSLTRGLAGGPGGELFF.

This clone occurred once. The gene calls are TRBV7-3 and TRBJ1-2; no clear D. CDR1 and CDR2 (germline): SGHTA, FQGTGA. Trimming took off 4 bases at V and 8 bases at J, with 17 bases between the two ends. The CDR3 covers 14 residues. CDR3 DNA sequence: TGTGCCAGCAGCTCCCTACCGGGATCGGGGGGCTACACCTTC. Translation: CASSSLPGSGGYTF. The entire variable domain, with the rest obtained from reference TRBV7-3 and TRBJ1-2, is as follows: GAGVSQTPSNKVTEKGKYVELRCDPISGHTALYWYRQSLGQGPEFLIYFQGTGAADDSGLPNDRFFAVRPEGSVSTLKIQRTERGDSAVYLCASSSLPGSGGYTFGSGTRLTVV.

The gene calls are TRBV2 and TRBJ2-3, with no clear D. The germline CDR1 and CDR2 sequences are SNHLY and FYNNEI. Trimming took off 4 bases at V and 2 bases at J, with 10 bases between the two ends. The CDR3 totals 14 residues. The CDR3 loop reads CASSVDSFTDTQYF. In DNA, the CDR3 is TGTGCCAGCAGTGTTGACTCCTTCACAGATACGCAGTATTTT.

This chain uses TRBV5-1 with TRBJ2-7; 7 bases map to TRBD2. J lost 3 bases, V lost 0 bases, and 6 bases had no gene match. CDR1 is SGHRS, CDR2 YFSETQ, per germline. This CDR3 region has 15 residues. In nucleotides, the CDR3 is TGCGCCAGCAGCTTGGGGGCGGGGGAGAACTACGAGCAGTACTTC. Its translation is CASSLGAGENYEQYF. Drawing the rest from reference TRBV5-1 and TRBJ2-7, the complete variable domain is KAGVTQTPRYLIKTRGQQVTLSCSPISGHRSVSWYQQTPGQGLQFLFEYFSETQRNKGNFPGRFSGRQFSNSRSEMNVSTLELGDSALYLCASSLGAGENYEQYFGPGTRLTVT.

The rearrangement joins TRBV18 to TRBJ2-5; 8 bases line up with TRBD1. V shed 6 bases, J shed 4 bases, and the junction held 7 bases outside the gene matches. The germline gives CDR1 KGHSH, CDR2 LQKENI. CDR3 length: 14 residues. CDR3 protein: CASSRDRGGETQYF. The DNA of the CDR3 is TGTGCCAGCTCCCGCGACAGGGGAGGAGAGACCCAGTACTTC.

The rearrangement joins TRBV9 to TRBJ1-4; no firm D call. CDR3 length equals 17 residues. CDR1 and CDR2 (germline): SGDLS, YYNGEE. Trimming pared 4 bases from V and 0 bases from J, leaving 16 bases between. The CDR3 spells CASSPRLVPATNEKLFF. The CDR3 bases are TGTGCCAGCAGCCCCCGACTCGTACCCGCAACTAATGAAAAACTGTTTTTT.

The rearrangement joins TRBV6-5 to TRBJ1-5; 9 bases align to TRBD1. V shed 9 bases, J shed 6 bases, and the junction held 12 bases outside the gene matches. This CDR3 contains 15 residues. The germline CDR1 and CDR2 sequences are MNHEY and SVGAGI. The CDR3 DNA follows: TGTGCCAGTAGCCCCCGGACAGGGGTGAGTCAGCCCCAGCATTTT. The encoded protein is CASSPRTGVSQPQHF.

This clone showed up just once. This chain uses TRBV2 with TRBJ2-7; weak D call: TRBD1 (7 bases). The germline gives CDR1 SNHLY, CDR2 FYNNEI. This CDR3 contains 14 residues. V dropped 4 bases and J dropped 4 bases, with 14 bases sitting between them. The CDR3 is CASSAGEQGYEQYF. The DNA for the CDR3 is TGTGCCAGCAGTGCGGGAGAACAGGGGTACGAGCAGTACTTC.

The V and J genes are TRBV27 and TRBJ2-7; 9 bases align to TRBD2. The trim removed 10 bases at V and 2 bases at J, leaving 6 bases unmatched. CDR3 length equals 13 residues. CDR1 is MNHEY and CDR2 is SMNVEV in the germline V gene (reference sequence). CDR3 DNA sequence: TGTGCCACCCGACTAGCGGACGCCTACGAGCAGTACTTC. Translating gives CATRLADAYEQYF.

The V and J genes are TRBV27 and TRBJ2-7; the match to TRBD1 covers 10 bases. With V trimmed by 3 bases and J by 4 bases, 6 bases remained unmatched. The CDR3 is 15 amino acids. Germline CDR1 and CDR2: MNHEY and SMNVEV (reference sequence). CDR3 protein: CASSFGWDRGYEQYF. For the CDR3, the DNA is TGTGCCAGCAGTTTCGGTTGGGACAGGGGTTACGAGCAGTACTTC.

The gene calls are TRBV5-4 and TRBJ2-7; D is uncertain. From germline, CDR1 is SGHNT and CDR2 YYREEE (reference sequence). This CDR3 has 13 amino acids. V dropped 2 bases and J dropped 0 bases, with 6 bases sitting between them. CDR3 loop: CASSFSVSYEQYF. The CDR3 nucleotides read TGTGCCAGCAGCTTTTCGGTCTCCTACGAGCAGTACTTC.

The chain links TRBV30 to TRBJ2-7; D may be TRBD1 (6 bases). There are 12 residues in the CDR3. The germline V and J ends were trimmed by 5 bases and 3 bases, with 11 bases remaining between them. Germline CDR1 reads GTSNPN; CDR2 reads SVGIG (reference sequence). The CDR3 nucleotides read TGTGCCTGGGGACAGAGGAGCTACGAGCAGTACTTC. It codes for CAWGQRSYEQYF.

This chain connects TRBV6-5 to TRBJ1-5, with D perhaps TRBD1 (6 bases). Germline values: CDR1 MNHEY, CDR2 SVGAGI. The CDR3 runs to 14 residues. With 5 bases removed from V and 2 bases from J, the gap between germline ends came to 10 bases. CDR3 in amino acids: CASSRDTGNQPQHF. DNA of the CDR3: TGTGCCAGCAGTAGGGACACGGGCAATCAGCCCCAGCATTTT.

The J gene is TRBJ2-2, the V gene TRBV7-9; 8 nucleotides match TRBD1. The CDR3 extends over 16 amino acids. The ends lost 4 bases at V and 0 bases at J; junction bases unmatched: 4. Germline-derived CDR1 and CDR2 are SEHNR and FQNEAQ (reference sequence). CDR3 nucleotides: TGTGCCAGCAGCTCCCGGACAGGGACGAACACCGGGGAGCTGTTTTTT. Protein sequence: CASSSRTGTNTGELFF.

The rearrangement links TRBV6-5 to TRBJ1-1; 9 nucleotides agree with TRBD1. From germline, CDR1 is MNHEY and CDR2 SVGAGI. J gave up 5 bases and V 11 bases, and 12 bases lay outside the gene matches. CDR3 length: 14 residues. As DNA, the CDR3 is TGTGCCTCGCGACACAGGGACAGGGAGACTGAAGCTTTCTTT. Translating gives CASRHRDRETEAFF.

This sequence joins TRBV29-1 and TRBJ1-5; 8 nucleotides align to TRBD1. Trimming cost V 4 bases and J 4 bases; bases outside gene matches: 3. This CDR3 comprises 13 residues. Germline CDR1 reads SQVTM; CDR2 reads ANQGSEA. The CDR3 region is CSVGQGANQPQHF. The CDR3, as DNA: TGCAGCGTTGGGCAGGGGGCGAATCAGCCCCAGCATTTT.